This T cell receptor (beta chain) was obtained from a study of Graves' ophthalmopathy and Graves' hyperthyroidism. Study findings and constraints: The study's model predicted ophthalmopathy progression at 65% to 71% sensitivity and approximately 78% specificity. Blood also carried most expanded thyroid clonotypes exceeding 0.001 frequency.

CDR3 size: 12 residues. V was cut by 6 bases and J by 7 bases, with 13 bases left in between. Regarding this clonotype: Its antigen is unknown.

RNA transcripts were the template, and TCR beta CDR3 regions were amplified from them. First-round RT-PCR used HTBI primers; second-round multiplex PCR followed. MiXCR was run by TCRdb on the multiplex PCR reads, yielding one entry per CDR3 protein. This table has about 370,000 distinct CDR3 sequences, around 18% appearing once. This chain links TRBV12-3 or TRBV12-4 with TRBJ2-7; D is perhaps TRBD2 (6 bases). Sequences were obtained from peripheral blood. The TCR originated in a woman under 30 with Graves' ophthalmopathy. The CDR3 spells CASSPQGLEQYF. DNA of the CDR3: TGTGCCAGCAGCCCTCAGGGACTTGAGCAGTACTTC.